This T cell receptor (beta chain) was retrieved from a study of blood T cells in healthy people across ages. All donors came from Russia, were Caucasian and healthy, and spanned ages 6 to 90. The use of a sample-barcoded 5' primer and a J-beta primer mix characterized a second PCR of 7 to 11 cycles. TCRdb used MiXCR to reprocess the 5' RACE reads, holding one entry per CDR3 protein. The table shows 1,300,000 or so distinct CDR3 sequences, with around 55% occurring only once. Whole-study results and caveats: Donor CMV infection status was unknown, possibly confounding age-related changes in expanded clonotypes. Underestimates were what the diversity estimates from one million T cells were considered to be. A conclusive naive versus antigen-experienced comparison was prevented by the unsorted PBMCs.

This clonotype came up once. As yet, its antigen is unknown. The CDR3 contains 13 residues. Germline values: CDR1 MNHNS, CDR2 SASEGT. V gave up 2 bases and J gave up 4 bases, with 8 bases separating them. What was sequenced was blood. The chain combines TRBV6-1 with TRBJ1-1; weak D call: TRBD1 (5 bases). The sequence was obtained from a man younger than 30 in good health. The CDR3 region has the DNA TGTGCCAGCAGTGAATTGAGGGGCACTGAAGCTTTCTTT. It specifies CASSELRGTEAFF.